This TCR beta chain comes out of a study of long-term antiretroviral therapy in people with HIV. Study findings and constraints: Pre-ART clonal expansion yielded clones that dominated the repertoire at all time points.

This clone came up a few times. Antigen unknown. Version v3.0 of the immunoSEQ assay ran at survey level. Data came from immunoSEQ multiplex PCR; TCRdb stores just in-frame clones and leaves some out. The table records about 29,000 clones, over 75% of them present only once. Germline V gene lookup returns CDR1 LNHDA and CDR2 SQIVND (reference sequence). This CDR3 has 15 amino acids. After removal of 4 bases from V and 4 bases from J, the junction contained 3 bases not matched to a gene. Samples held about 0.95-11 million cryopreserved PBMC, and DNA extraction followed. The V call is TRBV19, the J call TRBJ2-1; TRBD2 matches at 11 bases. The sample was unsorted PBMCs, taken 0.5 years after starting antiretroviral therapy. This sequence was found in a young woman with HIV. The chain's CDR3 is CASSRTSGSYNEQFF. CDR3 bases: TGTGCCAGTAGTAGGACTAGCGGGTCTTACAATGAGCAGTTCTTC.